The 25 T cell receptor beta chains below come from one sample, sequenced in a study of brain T cells in children with intractable seizures. Some clones are missing from TCRdb's copy, which holds only in-frame ones; the method was immunoSEQ multiplex PCR. The data hold fewer than 150,000 clones, with 85% to 95% observed a single time. The sequences come from peripheral blood, collected at surgery. The receptors were gathered from a boy younger than two with hemimegalencephaly and intractable seizures.

This sequence joins TRBV28 and TRBJ2-7; possibly TRBD1 or TRBD2 for D (7 bases each). Germline CDR1 is MDHEN and CDR2 is SYDVKM. V gave up 5 bases and J gave up 6 bases, with 17 bases separating them. The CDR3 consists of 14 residues. The CDR3 DNA reads as TGTGCCAGCAGTGCCCCTAGCGGACAGGCCGAGCAGTACTTC. Translated, it gives CASSAPSGQAEQYF.

The chain links TRBV27 to TRBJ2-1; D may be TRBD1 (6 bases). CDR1 is MNHEY and CDR2 is SMNVEV in the germline V gene (reference sequence). Trimming took off 5 bases at V and 1 base at J, with 12 bases between the two ends. The CDR3 spans 15 residues. CDR3 in amino acids: CASSPHRVSYNEQFF. The CDR3 DNA reads TGTGCCAGCAGTCCCCACAGGGTGTCCTACAATGAGCAGTTCTTC.

The table lists this clone with a count of one. This chain connects TRBV19 to TRBJ2-1; 7 bases align to TRBD2. This CDR3 region has 15 residues. Germline loops: CDR1 LNHDA, CDR2 SQIVND (reference sequence). The J segment lost 5 bases and the V segment lost 5 bases, leaving 9 bases of the junction unmatched. The DNA for the CDR3 is TGTGCCAGTAGTCCGAGCGGGAATTCGAACAATGAGCAGTTCTTC. Its protein product is CASSPSGNSNNEQFF.

The chain employs TRBV25-1 and TRBJ1-4; the D is unclear. Trimming pared 1 base from V and 1 base from J, leaving 7 bases between. Germline values: CDR1 MGHDK, CDR2 SYGVNS. CDR3 length: 15 amino acids. The CDR3 DNA reads as TGTGCCAGCAGTGAATTCCGGCTAACTAATGAAAAACTGTTTTTT. Protein: CASSEFRLTNEKLFF.

A single count supports this clone. This rearrangement joins TRBV19 to TRBJ2-2, with 8 bases identical to TRBD2. CDR1 and CDR2 (germline): LNHDA, SQIVND (reference sequence). V gave up 4 bases and J gave up 4 bases; unmatched junction bases: 8. The CDR3 extends over 16 amino acids. Written as DNA, the CDR3 is TGTGCCAGTAGTAGGGGGGCGGGAGGAAGCACCGGGGAGCTGTTTTTT. It specifies CASSRGAGGSTGELFF.

The genes are TRBV5-6 and TRBJ1-2, with TRBD1 matching 10 bases. The V gene end was trimmed by 7 bases and the J gene end by 4 bases; junction bases not matched to a gene: 7. CDR1 SGHDT and CDR2 YYEEEE come from the germline V gene. This CDR3 comprises 14 residues. The CDR3 bases are TGTGCCAGCGGCCACCGGGACAGGGGCTATGGCTACACCTTC. Its translation is CASGHRDRGYGYTF.

The chain is built from TRBV27 and TRBJ2-7; perhaps D is TRBD1 or TRBD2 (6 bases each). CDR1 is MNHEY, CDR2 SMNVEV, per germline (reference sequence). V was shortened by 5 bases and J by 2 bases, with 25 bases between the two germline ends. The CDR3 loop spans 18 amino acids. The DNA for the CDR3 is TGTGCCAGCAGTCCCCGGAGGGGGAAGCGGCATCCTCCCTACGAGCAGTACTTC. This sequence encodes CASSPRRGKRHPPYEQYF.

This clone was counted once. The chain employs TRBV5-4 and TRBJ1-1; a possible D gene is TRBD1 (5 bases). Germline assignment: CDR1 SGHNT and CDR2 YYREEE (reference sequence). Trimming removed 2 bases at V and 4 bases at J, with 12 bases between. This CDR3 has 14 residues. The CDR3 region is CASSFSNGGTEAFF. DNA of the CDR3: TGTGCCAGCAGCTTTTCGAATGGGGGCACTGAAGCTTTCTTT. Filled out from reference TRBV5-4 and TRBJ1-1, the complete variable domain reads ETGVTQSPTHLIKTRGQQVTLRCSSQSGHNTVSWYQQALGQGPQFIFQYYREEENGRGNFPPRFSGLQFPNYSSELNVNALELDDSALYLCASSFSNGGTEAFFGQGTRLTVV.

The gene calls are TRBV4-2 and TRBJ2-1, with TRBD2 identical over 7 bases. The germline V gene encodes CDR1 LGHNA and CDR2 YNFKEQ. V gave up 4 bases and J gave up 4 bases; unmatched junction bases: 7. The CDR3 runs 15 residues. This CDR3 is CASSRGRDIYNEQFF. The CDR3 DNA reads TGTGCCAGCAGCCGCGGGAGAGATATTTACAATGAGCAGTTCTTC.

The rearrangement links TRBV12-3 or TRBV12-4 to TRBJ2-2, with D possibly matching TRBD1 (5 bases). The V gene lost 4 bases and the J gene lost 8 bases, with 11 bases spanning the gap. The CDR3 totals 13 residues. The CDR3 loop is CASSWQGSGELFF. CDR3 nucleotide sequence: TGTGCCAGCAGTTGGCAGGGCTCAGGGGAGCTGTTTTTT.

V usage is TRBV4-1 and J usage is TRBJ2-5; no firm D call. The germline V gene has CDR1 MGHRA and CDR2 YSYEKL. V shed 0 bases and J shed 5 bases, with 10 bases lying between them. CDR3 length: 14 residues. CDR3 sequence (DNA): TGCGCCAGCAGCCAAGAGCTGCAGAGCGAGACCCAGTACTTC. This encodes CASSQELQSETQYF.

V and J are TRBV5-1 and TRBJ2-3, with 15 nucleotides matching TRBD2. J gave up 1 base and V 4 bases, and 10 bases lay outside the gene matches. The CDR3 loop spans 19 amino acids. Germline V CDR1 and CDR2: SGHRS, YFSETQ. Here the CDR3 reads CASSPGLAGGTTGTDTQYF. In nucleotides, the CDR3 is TGCGCCAGCAGCCCGGGACTAGCGGGAGGAACGACAGGCACAGATACGCAGTATTTT. The variable domain in full, with the rest retrieved from reference TRBV5-1 and TRBJ2-3, is KAGVTQTPRYLIKTRGQQVTLSCSPISGHRSVSWYQQTPGQGLQFLFEYFSETQRNKGNFPGRFSGRQFSNSRSEMNVSTLELGDSALYLCASSPGLAGGTTGTDTQYFGPGTRLTVL.

This rearrangement joins TRBV19 to TRBJ2-1; the match to TRBD2 covers 7 bases. V lost 5 bases to trimming and J lost 3 bases; unmatched junction nucleotides: 10. Germline CDR1 LNHDA, CDR2 SQIVND (reference sequence). The CDR3 consists of 16 residues. CDR3 nucleotides: TGTGCCAGTAGTGAAGTATTGGGAGGGAACTACAATGAGCAGTTCTTC. This gives the protein CASSEVLGGNYNEQFF.

The gene calls are TRBV6-4 and TRBJ1-6, with 7 bases identical to TRBD1. In germline, CDR1 is MRHNA, CDR2 SNTAGT. CDR3 length: 15 amino acids. The junction had 4 bases not matched to a gene; V was cut back by 2 bases and J by 6 bases. CDR3 sequence: CASSDRQGANSPLHF. The CDR3 DNA follows: TGTGCCAGCAGTGACCGACAGGGCGCTAATTCACCCCTCCACTTT.

The chain employs TRBV19 and TRBJ2-7; TRBD2 aligns across 7 bases. The CDR3 has 15 residues. Germline V gene sequence: CDR1 LNHDA, CDR2 SQIVND (reference sequence). With V trimmed by 4 bases and J by 3 bases, 9 bases remained unmatched. Here the CDR3 reads CASSTASGGLYEQYF. The CDR3, as DNA: TGTGCCAGTAGTACGGCTAGCGGAGGGCTCTACGAGCAGTACTTC. Using reference TRBV19 and TRBJ2-7 for the parts outside the CDR3, the full variable domain is DGGITQSPKYLFRKEGQNVTLSCEQNLNHDAMYWYRQDPGQGLRLIYYSQIVNDFQKGDIAEGYSVSREKKESFPLTVTSAQKNPTAFYLCASSTASGGLYEQYFGPGTRLTVT.

The CDR3 region is CASTSGGADFEAFF. The CDR3 DNA reads TGTGCCAGCACCTCCGGGGGCGCGGACTTTGAAGCTTTCTTT. The chain is built from TRBV28 and TRBJ1-1, with D perhaps TRBD1 (6 bases). The CDR3 loop spans 14 amino acids. V lost 7 bases and J 7 bases, leaving 19 bases between the germline ends. The germline gives CDR1 MDHEN, CDR2 SYDVKM.

The chain uses TRBV27 and TRBJ1-1, with 10 bases identical to TRBD1. There are 17 residues in the CDR3. The germline V gene has CDR1 MNHEY and CDR2 SMNVEV (reference sequence). J lost 5 bases, V lost 1 base, and 10 bases had no gene match. The CDR3 loop is CASSLYHPGTGDTEAFF. CDR3 nucleotide sequence: TGTGCCAGCAGTTTATACCACCCCGGGACAGGGGATACTGAAGCTTTCTTT.

The V call is TRBV7-6, the J call TRBJ2-7, with 10 nucleotides matching TRBD2. The V gene end was trimmed by 1 base and the J gene end by 3 bases; junction bases not matched to a gene: 3. CDR1 and CDR2 (germline): SGHVS, FNYEAQ. The CDR3 totals 15 residues. The DNA of the CDR3 is TGTGCCAGCAGCTTAGGGACTAGCGGCAACTACGAGCAGTACTTC. Translating gives CASSLGTSGNYEQYF.

The rearrangement uses TRBV27 and TRBJ2-5; D might be TRBD2 (6 bases). The CDR3 totals 14 residues. V was pared by 6 bases and J by 3 bases, with 14 bases between. Germline CDR1 reads MNHEY; CDR2 reads SMNVEV (reference sequence). CDR3 residues: CASRGRQREETQYF. In DNA form, the CDR3 reads TGTGCCAGCAGAGGGAGGCAGAGGGAAGAGACCCAGTACTTC.

This clone came up once. The chain has TRBV5-1 and TRBJ2-2; a possible D gene is TRBD1 (7 bases). Germline CDR1 reads SGHRS; CDR2 reads YFSETQ. V shed 0 bases and J shed 8 bases, with 11 bases lying between them. The CDR3 is 14 amino acids. The CDR3 protein is CASSLGQGLGELFF. CDR3 DNA: TGCGCCAGCAGCTTGGGACAGGGACTTGGGGAGCTGTTTTTT.

The chain joins TRBV28 to TRBJ1-2; D is uncertain. This CDR3 has 13 residues. The ends were cut back, 3 bases at V and 3 bases at J, with 8 bases in the middle. Germline V gives CDR1 MDHEN, CDR2 SYDVKM. The CDR3 reads CASSFGKHYGYTF. CDR3 nucleotide sequence: TGTGCCAGCAGTTTTGGGAAGCACTATGGCTACACCTTC.

This chain joins TRBV27 and TRBJ2-5; TRBD2 aligns across 13 bases. In germline, CDR1 is MNHEY, CDR2 SMNVEV (reference sequence). The junction had 7 bases not matched to a gene; V was cut back by 6 bases and J by 6 bases. CDR3 length: 15 amino acids. CDR3 nucleotides: TGTGCCAGCAGAGGGACTAGCGGGAATTGGAAGACCCAGTACTTC. Translated, it gives CASRGTSGNWKTQYF.

V gene TRBV21-1 combines with J gene TRBJ1-2. TRBV21-1 is a known pseudogene. The CDR3 totals 17 residues. CDR3 sequence reads: CASSKAGLQGQLYGYTF. In DNA form, the CDR3 reads TGTGCCAGCAGCAAAGCGGGACTACAGGGGCAGCTCTATGGCTACACCTTC.

This chain uses TRBV10-2 with TRBJ2-2, with 7 bases identical to TRBD2. The CDR3 has 13 amino acids. V dropped 2 bases and J dropped 6; count of bases not matched to a gene: 0. Germline CDR1 and CDR2: WSHSY and SAAADI. The CDR3 bases are TGCGCCAGCAGTGAGCGGGGGGCCGGGGAGCTGTTTTTT. It encodes CASSERGAGELFF.

This clone was observed a single time. The V and J genes are TRBV7-3 and TRBJ2-3, with TRBD1 as a possible D gene (7 bases). CDR1 and CDR2 from the germline V gene are SGHTA and FQGTGA. Trimming left V 1 base short and J 6 bases short, with 20 bases between. The CDR3 has 17 amino acids. CDR3 DNA sequence: TGTGCCAGCAGCTTAAAGGGGGCGGGATACGTAATGGATACGCAGTATTTT. Amino acids: CASSLKGAGYVMDTQYF.